Listed below are T cell receptor beta chains from one sample, sequenced in a study of OX40 agonist ivuxolimab in advanced cancers. Profiling relied on immunoSEQ multiplex PCR, and the TCRdb table lists in-frame clones only, not all of them. The sample records 77,000 or so clones, roughly 90% being singletons. The source material was CD4+ or CD8+ T cells sorted from blood, sampled in a trial of the OX40 agonist ivuxolimab. The source is an adult with an advanced solid tumor such as melanoma, head and neck, liver or kidney cancer. Both conserved end residues are part of each CDR3. The order of the fields is clone size, D gene, V gene, J gene, CDR3 protein, CDR3 DNA. A D gene is named only where the DNA matches it firmly. The size of a clone is reported for some rows only, either as once, few or many, or as a class for expanded clones.

>NA|NA|TRBV10-3|TRBJ2-7
CAISSGAYEQYF
TGTGCCATCAGTTCGGGCGCCTACGAGCAGTACTTC
>NA|TRBD1|TRBV5-1|TRBJ2-7
CASSGQGNYEQYF
TGCGCCAGCAGCGGACAGGGGAACTACGAGCAGTACTTC
>NA|NA|TRBV18|TRBJ1-4
CASSPTTQANEKLFF
TGTGCCAGCTCACCCACGACGCAGGCTAATGAAAAACTGTTTTTT
>NA|NA|TRBV7-2|TRBJ2-7
CASSNRDLTYEQYF
TGTGCCAGCAGCAACAGGGATTTGACCTACGAGCAGTACTTC
>once|TRBD1|TRBV10-2|TRBJ1-1
CASRDQNRGGHTEAFF
TGCGCCAGCAGGGACCAAAACAGGGGCGGGCACACTGAAGCTTTCTTT
>NA|NA|TRBV4-2|TRBJ1-1
CASKGGGHPPEKNTEAFF
TGTGCCAGCAAAGGGGGGGGACATCCCCCGGAGAAGAACACTGAAGCTTTCTTT
>NA|NA|TRBV6-1|TRBJ1-3
CASSVSGSGNTIYF
TGTGCCAGCAGTGTATCCGGCTCTGGAAACACCATATATTTT
>few|NA|TRBV7-9|TRBJ1-2
CASSAVQVNYGYTF
TGTGCCAGCAGCGCCGTTCAAGTTAACTATGGCTACACCTTC
>once|TRBD1|TRBV18|TRBJ2-7
CASSPKVGTGNSYEQYF
TGTGCCAGCTCACCGAAAGTAGGGACAGGGAACTCCTACGAGCAGTACTTC
>NA|NA|TRBV7-9|TRBJ1-1
CASSLDALNTEAFF
TGTGCCAGCAGCCTGGATGCTCTGAACACTGAAGCTTTCTTT
>many|NA|TRBV30|TRBJ1-4
CAWNRARDEKLFF
TGTGCCTGGAACAGGGCCAGAGATGAAAAACTGTTTTTT
>NA|TRBD2|TRBV2|TRBJ2-5
CASSPGLAGRETQYF
TGTGCCAGCAGCCCCGGACTAGCGGGGCGCGAGACCCAGTACTTC
>NA|NA|TRBV25-1|TRBJ2-7
CASSVWERSYEQYF
TGTGCCAGCAGTGTCTGGGAGAGGTCCTACGAGCAGTACTTC
>NA|TRBD2|TRBV19|TRBJ2-1
CASSILSGGQFF
TGTGCCAGTAGTATTCTATCGGGGGGACAGTTCTTC
>NA|TRBD2|TRBV5-1|TRBJ2-1
CASSHGGGVSYNEQFF
TGCGCCAGCAGTCATGGGGGAGGGGTCTCCTACAATGAGCAGTTCTTC
>NA|TRBD2|TRBV9|TRBJ2-7
CASSPSGGRYEQYF
TGTGCCAGCAGCCCCTCGGGGGGACGGTACGAGCAGTACTTC
>NA|NA|TRBV5-5|TRBJ2-7
CASHPPDSYEQYF
TGTGCCAGCCACCCCCCGGACAGCTACGAGCAGTACTTC
>NA|TRBD1|TRBV5-5|TRBJ2-2
CASSLKQGAETGELFF
TGTGCCAGCAGCCTGAAACAGGGGGCGGAAACCGGGGAGCTGTTTTTT
>NA|NA|TRBV6-6|TRBJ1-2
CASNTGRYGYTF
TGTGCCAGCAATACAGGCCGCTATGGCTACACCTTC
>few|NA|TRBV9|TRBJ1-1
CASSVALGGTEAFF
TGTGCCAGCAGCGTAGCTCTGGGGGGCACTGAAGCTTTCTTT
>NA|TRBD2|TRBV5-1|TRBJ2-3
CASSEAGVADTQYF
TGCGCCAGCAGCGAAGCGGGAGTGGCAGATACGCAGTATTTT
>NA|TRBD1|TRBV2|TRBJ1-5
CASGGQGISNQPQHF
TGTGCCAGCGGAGGACAGGGCATAAGCAATCAGCCCCAGCATTTT
>NA|NA|TRBV18|TRBJ1-1
CASSPLGRTEAFF
TGTGCCAGCTCACCCCTAGGGAGAACTGAAGCTTTCTTT
>NA|NA|TRBV5-1|TRBJ2-1
CASSLVFETGNEQFF
TGCGCCAGCAGCTTGGTATTTGAGACAGGCAATGAGCAGTTCTTC
>few|TRBD1|TRBV30|TRBJ1-5
CAWSTQGKPQHF
TGTGCCTGGAGTACACAGGGGAAGCCCCAGCATTTT
>NA|NA|TRBV7-8|TRBJ1-5
CASSVHPQGGQPQHF
TGTGCCAGCAGCGTCCATCCTCAGGGAGGTCAGCCCCAGCATTTT
>NA|NA|TRBV6-1|TRBJ2-7
CASSEAGGLSYEQYF
TGTGCCAGCAGTGAAGCGGGGGGGCTGTCCTACGAGCAGTACTTC
>NA|NA|TRBV5-4|TRBJ2-6
CASSGMTGSVGANVLTF
TGTGCCAGCAGCGGGATGACAGGCTCTGTCGGGGCCAACGTCCTGACTTTC
>NA|NA|TRBV6-5|TRBJ2-7
CASSYGRVGSYEQYF
TGTGCCAGCAGTTACGGCAGGGTTGGTTCCTACGAGCAGTACTTC
>NA|NA|TRBV6-5|TRBJ2-5
CASRKLTQETQYF
TGTGCCAGCAGAAAATTAACACAAGAGACCCAGTACTTC
>NA|NA|TRBV10-3|TRBJ2-7
CAISAGGTESYEQYF
TGTGCCATCAGTGCGGGGGGGACAGAGTCCTACGAGCAGTACTTC
>NA|NA|TRBV10-3|TRBJ2-7
CAITDTRGEQYF
TGTGCCATCACTGACACACGGGGCGAGCAGTACTTC
>NA|NA|TRBV30|TRBJ2-6
CAWSVANSGANVLTF
TGTGCCTGGAGTGTTGCCAACTCTGGGGCCAACGTCCTGACTTTC
>NA|TRBD1|TRBV6-1|TRBJ1-4
CASNDRGFNEKLFF
TGTGCCAGCAATGACAGGGGGTTTAATGAAAAACTGTTTTTT
>NA|NA|TRBV11-1|TRBJ2-2
CASSPQPNTGELFF
TGTGCCAGCAGCCCCCAGCCGAACACCGGGGAGCTGTTTTTT
>NA|NA|TRBV2|TRBJ2-2
CASSRGRPANTGELFF
TGTGCCAGCAGCAGAGGCAGGCCCGCTAACACCGGGGAGCTGTTTTTT
>NA|NA|TRBV6-1|TRBJ1-3
CASSEQASGNTIYF
TGTGCCAGCAGTGAACAGGCGTCTGGAAACACCATATATTTT
>NA|TRBD2|TRBV5-5|TRBJ2-4
CASSLRGREGAKNIQYF
TGTGCCAGCAGCTTAAGAGGGCGGGAGGGTGCCAAAAACATTCAGTACTTC